This T cell receptor beta chain was retrieved from a study of shared clonotypes between healthy human individuals. Study observations and caveats: Approximately 4.9% of naive CD4 clonotypes were shared across four donors. In contrast to clonotypes shared by all four donors, non-shared clonotypes had lower generation probabilities.

Using immunoSEQ multiplex PCR, the repertoire was profiled, and TCRdb retains in-frame clones only, with some absent. This sample has about 1.4 million clones, with about 96% found just once. To note about this clone: The antigen is unknown.

V was clipped by 1 base and J by 10 bases; unmatched bases: 4. Germline-derived CDR1 and CDR2 are MNHEY and SMNVEV (reference sequence). This CDR3 is built from 13 residues. From CD4+ cells came CD45RA+ naive and CD45RA-negative memory subsets. V gene TRBV27 combines with J gene TRBJ1-2; TRBD1 matches at 9 bases. This clonotype was sampled from a man aged 30 to 45 in good health. Sequences were obtained from naive CD4+ T cells sorted from blood. As to subset: CD45RA+ positively selected. The CDR3 region is CASSLLGTGTYTF. For the CDR3, the DNA is TGTGCCAGCAGTTTATTAGGGACAGGGACCTACACCTTC.